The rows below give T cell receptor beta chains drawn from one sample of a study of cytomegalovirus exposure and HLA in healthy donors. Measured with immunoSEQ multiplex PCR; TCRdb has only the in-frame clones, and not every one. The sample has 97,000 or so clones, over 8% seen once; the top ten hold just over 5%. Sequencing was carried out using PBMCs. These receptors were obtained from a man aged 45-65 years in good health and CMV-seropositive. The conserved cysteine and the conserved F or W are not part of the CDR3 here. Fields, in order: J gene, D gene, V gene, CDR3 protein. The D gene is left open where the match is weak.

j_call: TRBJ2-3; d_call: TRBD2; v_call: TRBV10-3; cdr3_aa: AISERGKTGLAGPDTQY
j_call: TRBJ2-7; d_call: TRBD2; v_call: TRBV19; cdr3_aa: ASSIKGLAGAGYEQY
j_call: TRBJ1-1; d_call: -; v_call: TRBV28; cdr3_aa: ASSNPTLNPTEAF
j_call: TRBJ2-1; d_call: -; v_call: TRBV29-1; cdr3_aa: SVERAGGTNYNEQF
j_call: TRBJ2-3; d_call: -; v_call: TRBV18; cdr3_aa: ASSPQTGSADTQY
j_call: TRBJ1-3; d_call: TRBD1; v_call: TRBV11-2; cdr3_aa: ASSSWDSSGNTIY
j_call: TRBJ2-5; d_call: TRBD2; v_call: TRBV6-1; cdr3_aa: ASSVPGLVQETQY
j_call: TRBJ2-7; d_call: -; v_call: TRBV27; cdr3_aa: ASSLSSNSYEQY
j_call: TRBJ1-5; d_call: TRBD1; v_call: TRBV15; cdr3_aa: ATSRGGTGGRGQPQH
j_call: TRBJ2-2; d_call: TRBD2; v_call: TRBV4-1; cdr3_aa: ASSHLIRKTSGSSANTGELF
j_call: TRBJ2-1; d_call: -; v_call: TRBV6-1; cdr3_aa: ASSVFRDSGNEQF
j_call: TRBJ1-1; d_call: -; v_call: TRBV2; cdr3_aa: ASRYDRRNTEAF
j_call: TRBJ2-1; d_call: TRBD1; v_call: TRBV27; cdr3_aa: ASSFPPGQGVAIEQF
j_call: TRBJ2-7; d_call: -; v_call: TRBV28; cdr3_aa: ASSSTGQTVQQY
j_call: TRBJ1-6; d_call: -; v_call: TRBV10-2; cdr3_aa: ASFAGGASPLH
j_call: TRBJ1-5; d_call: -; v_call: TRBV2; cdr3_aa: ASRPGGHSNQPQH
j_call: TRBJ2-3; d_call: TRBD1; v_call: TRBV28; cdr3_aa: ASSLAFRGRGPRDTQY
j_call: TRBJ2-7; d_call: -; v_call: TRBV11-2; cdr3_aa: ASSLGRGTSSYEQY
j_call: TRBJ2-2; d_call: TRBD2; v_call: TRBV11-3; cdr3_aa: ASSAHIAGGYGELF
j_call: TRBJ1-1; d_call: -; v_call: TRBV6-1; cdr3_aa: ASSVQGNTEAF
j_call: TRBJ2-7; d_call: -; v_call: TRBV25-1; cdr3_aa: ASSPQGGRYEQY
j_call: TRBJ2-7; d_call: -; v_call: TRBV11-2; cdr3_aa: ASSRGRAAPYEQY
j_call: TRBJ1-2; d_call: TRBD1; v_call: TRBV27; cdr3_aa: ASSLGTDYGYT
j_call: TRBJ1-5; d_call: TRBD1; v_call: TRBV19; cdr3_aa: ASTPGTGFLQPQH
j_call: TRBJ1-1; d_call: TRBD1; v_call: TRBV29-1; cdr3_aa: SVGTGAPEAF
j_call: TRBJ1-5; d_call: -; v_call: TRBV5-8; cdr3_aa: ASSLGPTTGTNQPQH
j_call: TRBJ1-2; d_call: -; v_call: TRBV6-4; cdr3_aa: ASSRSEQVFYGYT
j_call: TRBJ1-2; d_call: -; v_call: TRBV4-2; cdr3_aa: ASSQSGTYNYGYT
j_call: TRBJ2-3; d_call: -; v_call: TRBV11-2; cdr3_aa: ASSLDLMRDTSTDTQY
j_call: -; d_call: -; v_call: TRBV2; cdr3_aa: ASSVIGGFDYEQY
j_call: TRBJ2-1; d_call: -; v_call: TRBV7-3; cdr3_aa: ASSNGQTYNEQF
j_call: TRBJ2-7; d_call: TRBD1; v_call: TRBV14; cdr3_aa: ASSRRDSKYEQY
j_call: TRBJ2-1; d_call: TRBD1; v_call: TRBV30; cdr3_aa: AFQVQTGFYNEQF
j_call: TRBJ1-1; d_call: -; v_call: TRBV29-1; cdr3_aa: SVETWDVYAGAEAF
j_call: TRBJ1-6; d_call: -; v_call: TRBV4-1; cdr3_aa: ASSQDLASSYNSPLH
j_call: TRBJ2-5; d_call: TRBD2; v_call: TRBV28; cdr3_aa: ASSSTGTSGKETQY
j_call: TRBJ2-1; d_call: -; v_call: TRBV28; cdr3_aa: ASSPVDLSDEQF
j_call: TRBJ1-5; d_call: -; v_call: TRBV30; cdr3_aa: AWSGTGMSNQPQH
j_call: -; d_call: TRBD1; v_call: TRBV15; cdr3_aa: ATSRGQGSSYEQY
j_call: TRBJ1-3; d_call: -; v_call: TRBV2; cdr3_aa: ATQSSGNTIY
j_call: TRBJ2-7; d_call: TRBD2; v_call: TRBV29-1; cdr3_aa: SVSGTSRPSGRAFPIYEQY
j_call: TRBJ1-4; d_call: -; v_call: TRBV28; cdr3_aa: ASGQGGANEKLF
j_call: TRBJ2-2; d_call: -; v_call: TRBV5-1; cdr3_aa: ASSLGGGLKNTGELF
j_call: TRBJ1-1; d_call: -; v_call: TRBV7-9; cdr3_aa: ASSLAGQPTREAF
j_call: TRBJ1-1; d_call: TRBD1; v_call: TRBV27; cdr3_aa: ASSSIPGQGQIPEAF
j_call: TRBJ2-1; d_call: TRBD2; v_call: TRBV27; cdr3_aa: ASSLQAGGYNEQF
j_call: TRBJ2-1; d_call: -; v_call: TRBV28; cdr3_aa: ASTPTVSGEDEQF
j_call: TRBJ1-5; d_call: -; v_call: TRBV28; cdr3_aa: ASSPFGNQPQH
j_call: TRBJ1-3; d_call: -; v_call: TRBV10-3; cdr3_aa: AISGDRRVLSGNTIY
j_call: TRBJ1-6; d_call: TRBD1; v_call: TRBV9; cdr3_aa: ASSATGLGSSPLH